A selection of T cell receptor beta chains follows, all from one sample in a study of blood T cells in healthy people across ages. TCRdb re-derived calls from the 5' RACE reads in MiXCR, one entry per CDR3 protein. In the table there are over 1.5 million distinct CDR3 sequences, around 48% of which are singletons. Input material: blood. These receptors all stem from a woman between 35 and 50 years old in good health. Each CDR3 is given with its conserved first and last residue. The D gene is left open where the match is weak. Where a row states a size, it is once, few, many or the class of an expanded clone; other rows omit it.

V gene	D gene	CDR3 length	clone size	J gene	CDR3 DNA	CDR3 protein
TRBV7-2	-	12	many	TRBJ2-5	TGTGCCAGCAGCTTAGGGAGGAGGACCCAGTACTTC	CASSLGRRTQYF
TRBV28	-	17	few	TRBJ2-5	TGTGCCAGCAGTTTCCCTTACAGGGACACGTACCAAGAGACCCAGTACTTC	CASSFPYRDTYQETQYF
TRBV6-6	-	12	-	TRBJ2-7	TGTGCCAGCGTGTCGGTTTACTACGAGCAGTACTTC	CASVSVYYEQYF
TRBV28	TRBD1	15	-	TRBJ1-2	TGTGCCAGCAGTTTACTACCGGGACAGGGGGCTGGCTACACCTTC	CASSLLPGQGAGYTF
TRBV20-1	TRBD2	16	-	TRBJ2-3	TGCAGTGCTAGCATGCTAGCGGGGGATTTCACAGATACGCAGTATTTT	CSASMLAGDFTDTQYF
TRBV21-1	-	14	-	TRBJ1-6	TGTGCCAGCAGCGCGCGCCGAGAAGGTTCACCCCTCCACTTT	CASSARREGSPLHF
TRBV27	-	19	-	TRBJ2-7	TGTGCCAGCAGTCCCGCCAACGTAGGCAGGGGAGCATCGACCTACGAGCAGTACTTC	CASSPANVGRGASTYEQYF
TRBV5-1	-	15	-	TRBJ2-3	TGCGCCAGCAGCCTTAGACCACAAGGCACAGATACGCAGTATTTT	CASSLRPQGTDTQYF
TRBV4-2	TRBD1	15	-	TRBJ1-4	TGTGCCAGCAGCCACCGGGACAGCGGAGAAGAAAAACTGTTTTTT	CASSHRDSGEEKLFF
TRBV5-1	-	14	-	TRBJ1-4	TGCGCCAGCAGCCTCCGGGCAGATTATGAAAAACTGTTTTTT	CASSLRADYEKLFF
TRBV12-3/TRBV12-4	-	13	-	TRBJ1-2	TGTGCCAGCGCCCCCCGTGTGAGCTATGGCTACACCTTC	CASAPRVSYGYTF
TRBV21-1	-	16	-	TRBJ2-1	TGTGCCAGCAGCATAGGAAGGGGGTATTCCTACAATGAGCAGTTCTTC	CASSIGRGYSYNEQFF
TRBV6-6	TRBD1	16	-	TRBJ1-2	TGTGCCAGCAGTTGGATAAGGACAGGGCCAAACTATGGCTACACCTTC	CASSWIRTGPNYGYTF
TRBV6-2/TRBV6-3	-	16	-	TRBJ2-1	TGTGCCAGCAGTTACTCGTGGCAGGAGCCCTACAATGAGCAGTTCTTC	CASSYSWQEPYNEQFF
TRBV12-3/TRBV12-4	-	13	-	TRBJ1-2	TGTGCCAGCAGCCACACAGGGACTGATGGCTACACCTTC	CASSHTGTDGYTF
TRBV25-1	-	16	-	TRBJ1-4	TGTGCCAGCAGTGAATATCACGGAGCAACTAATGAAAAACTGTTTTTT	CASSEYHGATNEKLFF
TRBV4-1	TRBD1	15	-	TRBJ2-7	TGCGCCAGCAGCTTCAGACAGGGGGGACTCTACGAGCAGTACTTC	CASSFRQGGLYEQYF
TRBV7-9	TRBD1	18	few	TRBJ2-6	TGTGCCAGCAGTTCCGGGACAGTTTCCCCCTCTGGGGCCAACGTCCTGACTTTC	CASSSGTVSPSGANVLTF
TRBV2	TRBD2	15	-	TRBJ2-5	TGTGCCAGCAGTGTCAGCGGGGGGCTCAAAGAGACCCAGTACTTC	CASSVSGGLKETQYF
TRBV7-9	-	12	-	TRBJ2-5	TGTGCCAGCAGCGCCTCCTGGGAGACCCAGTACTTC	CASSASWETQYF
TRBV6-1	-	13	few	TRBJ2-3	TGTGCCAGCAGTGACAGGGGATTGGATACGCAGTATTTT	CASSDRGLDTQYF
TRBV5-1	TRBD1	15	-	TRBJ2-3	TGCGCCAGCGGTCGACAGGGTTATGTGACAGATACGCAGTATTTT	CASGRQGYVTDTQYF
TRBV5-1	-	16	-	TRBJ2-7	TGCGCCAGCAGGACTGCCATAGAAGGGTTGGCTTCCGAGCAGTACTTC	CASRTAIEGLASEQYF
TRBV6-5	-	13	few	TRBJ2-5	TGTGCCAGCAGCATTAGCAGGGCGGAGACCCAGTACTTC	CASSISRAETQYF
TRBV20-1	-	19	-	TRBJ2-6	TGCAGTGCGTACGCGGGACAGCTCAATCCAAGCTCTGGGGCCAACGTCCTGACTTTC	CSAYAGQLNPSSGANVLTF
TRBV4-2	TRBD1	16	-	TRBJ1-1	TGTGCCAGCAGCCAAGAATCCGGACAGGGGGACACTGAAGCTTTCTTT	CASSQESGQGDTEAFF
TRBV7-9	-	15	few	TRBJ2-5	TGTGCCAGCAGCTTGAGACAGACCGACCAAGAGACCCAGTACTTC	CASSLRQTDQETQYF
TRBV15	TRBD1	17	-	TRBJ1-2	TGTGCCACCAGCAGAGACCTGACAGGGTTGAGGGCCTATGGCTACACCTTC	CATSRDLTGLRAYGYTF
TRBV4-1	-	15	-	TRBJ1-4	TGCGCCAGCAGCCAAAGTTACGCAACTAATGAAAAACTGTTTTTT	CASSQSYATNEKLFF
TRBV5-1	TRBD2	14	-	TRBJ2-5	TGCGCCAGCAGGACTAGCGGGATCCAAGAGACCCAGTACTTC	CASRTSGIQETQYF
TRBV4-1	TRBD2	17	-	TRBJ2-1	TGCGCCTGCAGCCGACTAGCGGGGGGGATAGCCTACAATGAGCAGTTCTTC	CACSRLAGGIAYNEQFF
TRBV7-2	-	15	-	TRBJ2-5	TGTGCCAGCAGCTTGGGCTTCTCCCCAGCCTACAAGCAGTACTTC	CASSLGFSPAYKQYF
TRBV29-1	-	14	few	TRBJ1-2	TGCAGCACTCTTAGGGGCGGGGAAGGTGTGGGGTACACCTTC	CSTLRGGEGVGYTF